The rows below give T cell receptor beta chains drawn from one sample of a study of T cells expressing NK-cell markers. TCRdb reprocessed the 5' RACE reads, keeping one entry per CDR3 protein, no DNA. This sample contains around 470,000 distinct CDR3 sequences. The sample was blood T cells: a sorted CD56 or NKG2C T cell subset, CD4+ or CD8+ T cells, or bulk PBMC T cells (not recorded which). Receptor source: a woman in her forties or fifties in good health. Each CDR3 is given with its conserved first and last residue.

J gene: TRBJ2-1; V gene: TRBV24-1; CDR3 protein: CATSVAGGPGREQFF
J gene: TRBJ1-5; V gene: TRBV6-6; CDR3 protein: CASSYSISGGQPQHF
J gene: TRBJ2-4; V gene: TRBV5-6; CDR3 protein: CASSLWQIVAKNIQYF
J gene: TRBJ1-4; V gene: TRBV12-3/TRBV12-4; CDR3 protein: CASSQGQLYRNEKLFF
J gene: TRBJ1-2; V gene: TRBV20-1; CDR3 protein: CSASSRQGYYGYTF
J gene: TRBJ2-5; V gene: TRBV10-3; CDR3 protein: CAISVDRWKTQYF
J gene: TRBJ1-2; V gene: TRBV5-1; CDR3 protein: CASSPALTGNYGYTF
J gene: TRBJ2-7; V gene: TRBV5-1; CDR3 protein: CASSLILRGNPYEQYF
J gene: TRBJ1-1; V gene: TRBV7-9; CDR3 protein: CASSTRPTGVRPNTEAFF
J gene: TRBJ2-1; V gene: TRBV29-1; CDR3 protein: CSVAFRLAAGNEQFF
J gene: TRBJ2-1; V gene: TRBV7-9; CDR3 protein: CASSPGLAGVGAQFF
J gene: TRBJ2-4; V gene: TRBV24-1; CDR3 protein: CATSDEGGPNIQYF
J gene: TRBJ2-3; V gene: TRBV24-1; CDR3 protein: CATKRDGITDTQYF
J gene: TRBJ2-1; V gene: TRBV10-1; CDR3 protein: CASSLAGGPLFF
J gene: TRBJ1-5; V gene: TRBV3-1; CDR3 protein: CASSQNTGGIQPQHF
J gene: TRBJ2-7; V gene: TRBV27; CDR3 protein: CASSTLSGAGEQYF
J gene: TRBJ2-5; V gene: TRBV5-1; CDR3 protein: CASSLAPGLIHPTQYF
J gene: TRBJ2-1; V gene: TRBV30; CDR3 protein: CAWTSGNNEQFF
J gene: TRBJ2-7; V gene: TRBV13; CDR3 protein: CASSLLGTSGRYEQYF
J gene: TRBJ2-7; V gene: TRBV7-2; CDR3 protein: CASSFLNRAYEQYF
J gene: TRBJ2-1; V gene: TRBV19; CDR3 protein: CASSIESDYNEQFF
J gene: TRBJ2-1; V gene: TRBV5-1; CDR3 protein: CASSSYGLAGNNEQFF
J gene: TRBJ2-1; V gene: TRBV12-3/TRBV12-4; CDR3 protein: CASSHSFKDEQFF
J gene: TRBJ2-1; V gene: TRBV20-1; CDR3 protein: CSGPGLAVYNEQFF
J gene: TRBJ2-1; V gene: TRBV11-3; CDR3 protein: CASSLEGWGHRQFF
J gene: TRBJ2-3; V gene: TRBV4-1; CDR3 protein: CASSARLASGRSADTQYF
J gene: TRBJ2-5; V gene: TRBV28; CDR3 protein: CASSSAAGTANEETQYF
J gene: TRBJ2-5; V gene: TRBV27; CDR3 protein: CASSEGLAGGSETQYF
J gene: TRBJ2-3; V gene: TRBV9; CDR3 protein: CASSVELYSRPTDTQYF
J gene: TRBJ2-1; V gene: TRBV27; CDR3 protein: CASSNGPGDEQFF
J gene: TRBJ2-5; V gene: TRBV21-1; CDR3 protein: CASSNLVYETQYF
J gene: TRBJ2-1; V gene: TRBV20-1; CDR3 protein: CSAYPSGQDNEQFF
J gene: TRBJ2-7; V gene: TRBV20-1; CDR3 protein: CSATSGGPGTYEQYF
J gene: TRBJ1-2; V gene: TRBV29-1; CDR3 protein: CSVRTGGAYGYTF
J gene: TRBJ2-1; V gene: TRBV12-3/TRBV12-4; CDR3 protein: CASRGGTGRSYNEQFF
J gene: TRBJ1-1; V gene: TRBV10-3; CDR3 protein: CAINRVRGGTEAFF
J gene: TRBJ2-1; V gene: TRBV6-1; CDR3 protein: CASSWPSGRRNEQFF
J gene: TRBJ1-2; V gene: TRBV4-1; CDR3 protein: CASSQPRALKQGTYGYTF
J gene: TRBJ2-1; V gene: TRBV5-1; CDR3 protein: CASSPRTSLPDNEQFF
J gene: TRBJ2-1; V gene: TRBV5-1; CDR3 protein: CASQRGWGRDEQFF
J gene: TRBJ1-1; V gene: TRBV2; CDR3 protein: CASSEAQVQAFF
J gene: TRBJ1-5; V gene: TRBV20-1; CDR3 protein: CSAVRVNSNQPQHF
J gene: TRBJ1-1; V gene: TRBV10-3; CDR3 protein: CAINPGGKGNTEAFF
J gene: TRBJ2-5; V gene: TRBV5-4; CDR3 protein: CASSRTGGFGETQYF
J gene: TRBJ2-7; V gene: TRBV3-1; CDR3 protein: CASSQAGATYEQYF
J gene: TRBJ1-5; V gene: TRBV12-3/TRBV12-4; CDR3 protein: CASSAPGLPNQPQHF
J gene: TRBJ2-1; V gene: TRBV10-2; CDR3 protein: CASRGLAGLRDEQFF
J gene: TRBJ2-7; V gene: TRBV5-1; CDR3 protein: CASGKPGQGEHEQYF
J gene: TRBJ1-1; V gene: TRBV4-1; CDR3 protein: CASSQDNVVTEAFF
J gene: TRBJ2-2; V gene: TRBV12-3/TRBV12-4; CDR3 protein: CASSKRLIGTGELFF
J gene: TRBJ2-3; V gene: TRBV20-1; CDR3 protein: CSAEAVNADTQYF
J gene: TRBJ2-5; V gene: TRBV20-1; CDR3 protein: CSAPGRNQETQYF
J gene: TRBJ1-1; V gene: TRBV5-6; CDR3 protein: CASSLVRVTEAFF